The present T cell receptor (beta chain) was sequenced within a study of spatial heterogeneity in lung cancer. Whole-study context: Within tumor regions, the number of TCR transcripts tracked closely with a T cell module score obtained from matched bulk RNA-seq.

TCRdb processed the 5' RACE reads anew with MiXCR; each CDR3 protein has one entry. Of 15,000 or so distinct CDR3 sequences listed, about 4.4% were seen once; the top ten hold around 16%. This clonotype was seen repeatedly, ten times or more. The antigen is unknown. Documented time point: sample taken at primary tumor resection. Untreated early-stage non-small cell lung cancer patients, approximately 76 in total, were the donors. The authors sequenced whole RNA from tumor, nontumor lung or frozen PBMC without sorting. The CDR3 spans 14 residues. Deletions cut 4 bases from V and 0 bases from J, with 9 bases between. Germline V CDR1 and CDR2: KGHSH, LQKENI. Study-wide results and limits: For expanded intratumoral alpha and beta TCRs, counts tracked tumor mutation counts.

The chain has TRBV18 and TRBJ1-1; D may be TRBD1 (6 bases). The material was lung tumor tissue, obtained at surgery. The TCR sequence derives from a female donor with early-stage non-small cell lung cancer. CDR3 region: CASSRDTMNTEAFF. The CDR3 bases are TGTGCCAGCTCACGGGACACCATGAACACTGAAGCTTTCTTT.